A single sample gave rise to the 13 T cell receptor beta chains below, sequenced in a study of T cells in tuberculosis. The protocol was immunoSEQ multiplex PCR, while the TCRdb copy is restricted to in-frame clones and leaves out a portion. The table includes about 31,000 clones, 95% to 97% detected once. The sequencing sample was made of PBMCs. The receptor set was obtained from a donor under 30 with latent tuberculosis or without tuberculosis infection.

The gene calls are TRBV28 and TRBJ2-7; TRBD2 aligns across 7 bases. The CDR3 runs to 15 residues. Germline V gives CDR1 MDHEN, CDR2 SYDVKM. V dropped 8 bases and J dropped 4; count of bases not matched to a gene: 14. In DNA, the CDR3 is TGTGCCAGCGCTCCTGGGGGGAGGGCCGTTTACGAGCAGTACTTC. Residues: CASAPGGRAVYEQYF.

The chain combines TRBV19 with TRBJ1-4; no firm D call. The CDR3 runs 16 residues. Trimming removed 6 bases from V and 7 bases from J, with 21 bases in between. Germline values: CDR1 LNHDA, CDR2 SQIVND (reference sequence). This CDR3 is CASSHRFRLGSEKLFF. Here the CDR3 DNA reads TGTGCCAGTAGCCACCGTTTCAGGTTAGGGAGTGAAAAACTGTTTTTT.

The chain uses TRBV7-9 and TRBJ2-1; tentative D call: TRBD1 (6 bases). Germline lookup yields CDR1 SEHNR and CDR2 FQNEAQ (reference sequence). The CDR3 totals 14 residues. V was shortened by 2 bases and J by 8 bases, with 13 bases between the two germline ends. The chain's CDR3 is CASSLMLQGHEQFF. The CDR3 nucleotides are TGTGCCAGCAGCTTAATGTTACAGGGCCATGAGCAGTTCTTC.

This chain uses TRBV7-7 with TRBJ2-2; 8 nucleotides agree with TRBD1. The germline gives CDR1 SSHAT, CDR2 FNYEAQ (reference sequence). The CDR3 is 16 residues long. Trimming at V came to 5 bases and at J to 4 bases, leaving 9 bases not matched to a gene. The CDR3 DNA reads TGTGCCAGCAGCCCGACGGGGACAGGCACCACCGGGGAGCTGTTTTTT. Amino acid sequence: CASSPTGTGTTGELFF.

The genes are TRBV7-9 and TRBJ1-3; possibly TRBD1 for D (6 bases). V dropped 4 bases and J dropped 4 bases, with 11 bases sitting between them. Per germline, CDR1 SEHNR and CDR2 FQNEAQ (reference sequence). The CDR3 length is 14 residues. In DNA form, the CDR3 reads TGTGCCAGCAGCTATACAGGGAGCGGAAACACCATATATTTT. This gives the protein CASSYTGSGNTIYF.

V and J are TRBV9 and TRBJ2-5, with 9 positions matching TRBD2. This CDR3 region has 14 residues. Germline V CDR1 and CDR2: SGDLS, YYNGEE. The ends lost 4 bases at V and 1 base at J; junction bases unmatched: 2. The CDR3 bases are TGTGCCAGCAGCATGACTAGCGGCCAAGAGACCCAGTACTTC. It translates to CASSMTSGQETQYF.

The V call is TRBV7-6, the J call TRBJ2-7, with 9 bases matching TRBD2. CDR1 is SGHVS, CDR2 FNYEAQ, per germline. V was clipped by 4 bases and J by 3 bases; unmatched bases: 1. The CDR3 is 13 residues long. CDR3 amino acids: CASSYSGGYEQYF. The CDR3 nucleotides read TGTGCCAGCAGCTATAGCGGGGGCTACGAGCAGTACTTC.

The chain is built from TRBV4-1 and TRBJ2-4, with 8 bases identical to TRBD2. Germline V gene lookup returns CDR1 MGHRA and CDR2 YSYEKL. The CDR3 covers 15 residues. With 3 bases clipped from V and 1 base from J, the junction kept 2 bases outside the gene matches. The CDR3 region has the DNA TGCGCCAGCAGCCATTCGGGAGGGGCCAAAAACATTCAGTACTTC. Its protein is CASSHSGGAKNIQYF.

The rearrangement uses TRBV6-1 and TRBJ1-2; no clear D gene. The V gene lost 1 base and the J gene lost 1 base, with 16 bases spanning the gap. Germline values: CDR1 MNHNS, CDR2 SASEGT. The CDR3 has 17 amino acids. The CDR3 loop is CASSEVPLGLLNYGYTF. The CDR3 DNA reads as TGTGCCAGCAGTGAAGTGCCCCTGGGCCTCCTTAACTATGGCTACACCTTC.

The chain is built from TRBV2 and TRBJ2-7; 7 bases agree with TRBD1. The CDR3 sequence is 14 residues long. The ends lost 3 bases at V and 0 bases at J; junction bases unmatched: 2. CDR1 and CDR2 (germline): SNHLY, FYNNEI. CDR3 sequence reads: CASSEQGDSYEQYF. The DNA for the CDR3 is TGTGCCAGCAGTGAGCAGGGGGACTCCTACGAGCAGTACTTC.

The CDR3 DNA reads as TGTGCCAGCAGCCTAAGCAAGGACAGGGACTCTTACAATGAGCAGTTCTTC. Translated: CASSLSKDRDSYNEQFF. The chain employs TRBV14 and TRBJ2-1; 8 bases line up with TRBD1. Per germline, CDR1 SGHDN and CDR2 FVKESK. The length of the CDR3 is 17 residues. V lost 4 bases, J lost 4 bases, and 12 bases stayed unmatched.

The chain couples TRBV2 to TRBJ1-5; D perhaps matches TRBD1 (5 bases). This CDR3 region has 15 residues. With 3 bases removed from V and 6 bases from J, the gap between germline ends came to 15 bases. The V gene's germline CDR1 is SNHLY and CDR2 FYNNEI. CDR3 amino acids: CASSELGVWGQPQHF. CDR3 sequence (DNA): TGTGCCAGCAGTGAGTTAGGGGTATGGGGTCAGCCCCAGCATTTT.

This rearrangement joins TRBV2 to TRBJ2-7, with 12 bases matching TRBD2. The trim removed 8 bases at V and 8 bases at J, leaving 16 bases unmatched. CDR1 is SNHLY and CDR2 is FYNNEI in the germline V gene. The CDR3 loop spans 16 amino acids. CDR3 DNA: TGTGCCAGCTCAGTGAATGCAGCTAGCGGGGGGGCTCAGCAGTACTTC. Amino acid sequence: CASSVNAASGGAQQYF.